What follows are 32 T cell receptor beta chains derived from one specimen sequenced in a study of T cell responses to AZD1222 COVID-19 vaccine. Measured with immunoSEQ multiplex PCR; TCRdb has only the in-frame clones, and not every one. The sample records some 130,000 clones, roughly 90% being singletons. Sequences were derived from peripheral blood, sampled on day 0 of AZD1222 vaccination. The source of these receptors is an adult in good health.

The rearrangement links TRBV7-3 to TRBJ2-1; 11 bases match TRBD2. The CDR3 spans 14 residues. The junction had 4 bases not matched to a gene; V was cut back by 6 bases and J by 6 bases. Looked up from germline, CDR1 is SGHTA and CDR2 is FQGTGA. The CDR3 here is CASRAGTSGNEQFF. CDR3 coding DNA: TGTGCCAGCAGGGCCGGGACTAGCGGCAATGAGCAGTTCTTC.

In its sample, this clone was seen a few times. V is TRBV10-2 and J is TRBJ2-3, with 11 bases fitting TRBD2. Germline trimming cut 6 bases from V and 5 bases from J; bases unmatched to any gene: 10. CDR1 and CDR2 from the germline V gene are WSHSY and SAAADI. The CDR3 extends over 16 amino acids. The CDR3 nucleotides are TGCGCCAGCAGGGGCTTATGGCTAGCGGGAGGAGATACGCAGTATTTT. It translates to CASRGLWLAGGDTQYF.

V gene TRBV6-2 or TRBV6-3 combines with J gene TRBJ2-7; D may be TRBD1 (6 bases). Germline CDR1 is MNHEY and CDR2 is SVGEGT. V lost 4 bases, J lost 2 bases, and 18 bases lay in between. The CDR3 extends over 16 amino acids. The CDR3 DNA is TGTGCCAGCAGTTGGCAGGGGAGATTAGGTACCTACGAGCAGTACTTC. Translation gives CASSWQGRLGTYEQYF.

In this sample, this clone turned up once. The V and J genes are TRBV7-9 and TRBJ2-5, with unresolved D. Germline V gene sequence: CDR1 SEHNR, CDR2 FQNEAQ (reference sequence). V gave up 1 base and J gave up 7 bases, with 7 bases separating them. CDR3 size: 12 residues. In DNA form, the CDR3 reads TGTGCCAGCAGCTTAGAAGCGTGGACCCAGTACTTC. It is translated as CASSLEAWTQYF.

The rearrangement links TRBV2 to TRBJ2-5; 9 bases fit TRBD1. The V gene's germline CDR1 is SNHLY and CDR2 FYNNEI. The trim removed 6 bases at V and 5 bases at J, leaving 7 bases unmatched. This CDR3 comprises 14 residues. Here the CDR3 reads CASRTDRGRETQYF. The CDR3 nucleotides read TGTGCCAGCAGAACCGACAGGGGGAGGGAGACCCAGTACTTC.

The chain employs TRBV5-1 and TRBJ2-7; D tentatively fits TRBD1 or TRBD2 (5 bases each). Between the trimmed V and J ends, which lost 0 bases and 5 bases, there was a span of 12 bases. The germline V gene encodes CDR1 SGHRS and CDR2 YFSETQ. The CDR3 length is 14 residues. CDR3 sequence reads: CASSLARGGHEQYF. The CDR3 DNA follows: TGCGCCAGCAGCTTGGCTCGGGGCGGCCACGAGCAGTACTTC.

This sequence joins TRBV30 and TRBJ1-1; 8 nucleotides align to TRBD1. The V and J ends lost 4 bases and 4 bases, in that order; junction bases with no gene match: 5. Germline values: CDR1 GTSNPN, CDR2 SVGIG (reference sequence). This CDR3 has 13 residues. CDR3 DNA: TGTGCCTGGATGCAGGGGGCTGGCACTGAAGCTTTCTTT. This encodes CAWMQGAGTEAFF.

The V and J genes are TRBV28 and TRBJ2-3; 7 bases align to TRBD2. Looked up from germline, CDR1 is MDHEN and CDR2 is SYDVKM. The CDR3 is made up of 14 amino acids. The DNA of the CDR3 is TGTGCGATCCATGCGGGAGAGGGCACAGATACGCAGTATTTT. Amino acid sequence: CAIHAGEGTDTQYF.

The V gene is TRBV4-1, the J gene TRBJ1-4; 7 nucleotides line up with TRBD1. The CDR3 length is 18 residues. V dropped 4 bases and J dropped 5; count of bases not matched to a gene: 16. In germline, CDR1 is MGHRA, CDR2 YSYEKL. The CDR3 sequence: CASSLTLLRGTANEKLFF. As DNA, the CDR3 is TGCGCCAGCAGCCTTACCCTCCTCCGGGGGACAGCGAATGAAAAACTGTTTTTT.

This chain uses TRBV15 with TRBJ1-1; no clear D. Germline V gene data show CDR1 as LNHNV and CDR2 as YYDKDF (reference sequence). V was trimmed by 6 bases and J by 3 bases, leaving 11 bases between them. CDR3 size: 13 residues. In nucleotides, the CDR3 is TGTGCCACCAGGATTCGTGGGTACACTGAAGCTTTCTTT. This sequence encodes CATRIRGYTEAFF.

V is TRBV9 and J is TRBJ2-4, with a weak D call TRBD2 (6 bases). V was cut by 0 bases and J by 8 bases, with 12 bases left in between. Germline V gives CDR1 SGDLS, CDR2 YYNGEE. This CDR3 region has 14 residues. CDR3: CASSVGWEADIQYF. Written as DNA, the CDR3 is TGTGCCAGCAGCGTAGGTTGGGAGGCGGACATTCAGTACTTC.

The chain carries TRBV5-1 and TRBJ2-1; 7 nucleotides line up with TRBD1. This CDR3 has 15 residues. V lost 4 bases to trimming and J lost 4 bases; unmatched junction nucleotides: 8. Germline V CDR1 and CDR2: SGHRS, YFSETQ. CDR3 coding DNA: TGCGCCAGCAGCCCCGGGACAGTCTCTTACAATGAGCAGTTCTTC. Translating it yields CASSPGTVSYNEQFF.

The V call is TRBV11-2, the J call TRBJ2-5; 9 bases agree with TRBD1. V lost 4 bases and J lost 2; bases outside the gene matches: 5. CDR1 SGHAT and CDR2 FQNNGV come from the germline V gene. The CDR3 spans 15 residues. As DNA, the CDR3 is TGTGCCAGCAGCTGGACAGGGGTTTTTCAAGAGACCCAGTACTTC. Translation: CASSWTGVFQETQYF.

This CDR3 is CASSLGGRAQYF. CDR3 DNA: TGTGCCAGCAGCTTGGGGGGTAGGGCCCAGTACTTC. This chain uses TRBV27 with TRBJ2-5; perhaps TRBD2 as D (6 bases). V lost 6 bases and J 9 bases, leaving 14 bases between the germline ends. Germline-derived CDR1 and CDR2 are MNHEY and SMNVEV (reference sequence). The CDR3 runs 12 residues.

The CDR3 nucleotides read TGTGCCAGCAGTTTAGCGGGAGAAAACAATGAGCAGTTCTTC. Translation gives CASSLAGENNEQFF. The chain is built from TRBV27 and TRBJ2-1; 7 bases fit TRBD2. V lost 2 bases and J lost 5; bases outside the gene matches: 3. The CDR3 spans 14 residues. The germline gives CDR1 MNHEY, CDR2 SMNVEV (reference sequence).

CDR3 DNA sequence: TGCGCCAGCAGTCAATCGGGACTAGCGGGAGATCGGCAGTACTTC. Its translation is CASSQSGLAGDRQYF. J is TRBJ2-4 and V is TRBV23-1; 14 positions agree with TRBD2. TRBV23-1 is recorded as an ORF, its role being uncertain. Losses at the gene ends were 0 bases for V and 13 bases for J; bases not matched to a gene: 5. This CDR3 spans 15 amino acids.

The chain is built from TRBV7-2 and TRBJ1-5, with no clear D. The CDR3 contains 13 residues. Germline CDR1 reads SGHTA; CDR2 reads FQGNSA. V dropped 2 bases and J dropped 4 bases, with 6 bases sitting between them. The CDR3, as DNA: TGTGCCAGCAGCTTATGGGTTAATCAGCCCCAGCATTTT. This encodes CASSLWVNQPQHF.

V is TRBV30 and J is TRBJ2-2; D not certain. The CDR3 contains 10 residues. Germline assignment: CDR1 GTSNPN and CDR2 SVGIG (reference sequence). The V gene lost 2 bases and the J gene lost 7 bases, with 2 bases spanning the gap. CDR3 sequence: CAWSYGELFF. Here the CDR3 DNA reads TGTGCCTGGAGTTACGGGGAGCTGTTTTTT.

This chain links TRBV3-1 (or the pseudogene TRBV3-2) with TRBJ2-2; D call uncertain. The V end was cut by 3 bases, the J end by 7 bases, with 6 bases between. Germline CDR1 reads LGHDT; CDR2 reads YNNKEL (reference sequence). This CDR3 has 12 residues. The CDR3 DNA reads TGTGCCAGCAGCCACTGGGGCGGGGAGCTGTTTTTT. Protein product: CASSHWGGELFF.

V and J are TRBV24-1 and TRBJ1-2, with a possible D match to TRBD1 (5 bases). CDR1 and CDR2 from the germline V gene are KGHDR and SFDVKD. V lost 4 bases and J 4 bases, leaving 9 bases between the germline ends. CDR3 length: 13 residues. CDR3 nucleotide sequence: TGTGCCACCAGTGACCCGGGGGGCTATGGCTACACCTTC. Translation gives CATSDPGGYGYTF.

This clone was seen a few times. The rearrangement links TRBV7-2 to TRBJ1-5; the D gene is possibly TRBD1 (6 bases). The germline V and J ends were trimmed by 1 base and 1 base, with 11 bases remaining between them. Germline CDR1 and CDR2: SGHTA and FQGNSA. The CDR3 runs to 16 residues. In DNA, the CDR3 is TGTGCCAGCAGCTTAGATCGGACAGACAGCAATCAGCCCCAGCATTTT. The encoded protein is CASSLDRTDSNQPQHF.

This chain uses TRBV6-5 with TRBJ1-2; 8 positions agree with TRBD1. The V and J ends lost 5 bases and 10 bases, in that order; junction bases with no gene match: 9. There are 13 residues in the CDR3. CDR1 and CDR2 from the germline V gene are MNHEY and SVGAGI. In DNA form, the CDR3 reads TGTGCCAGCAGTCAGGGGGCAAGGTTCTCCTACACCTTC. Translation: CASSQGARFSYTF.

The rearrangement uses TRBV11-2 and TRBJ1-2; D is uncertain. Germline CDR1 is SGHAT and CDR2 is FQNNGV. V dropped 2 bases and J dropped 8 bases, with 15 bases sitting between them. The CDR3 extends over 14 amino acids. The CDR3: CASSLNPSSRGYTF. The DNA of the CDR3 is TGTGCCAGCAGCTTAAATCCCTCTAGTAGGGGCTACACCTTC.

This clone was found once. The V call is TRBV2, the J call TRBJ2-7; 10 bases align to TRBD2. This CDR3 contains 18 residues. J gave up 2 bases and V 4 bases, and 14 bases lay outside the gene matches. The V gene's germline CDR1 is SNHLY and CDR2 FYNNEI. The chain's CDR3 is CASSVRTSGYRPAYEQYF. The CDR3, as DNA: TGTGCCAGCAGTGTTCGGACTAGCGGATACCGACCGGCCTACGAGCAGTACTTC.

The gene calls are TRBV6-2 or TRBV6-3 and TRBJ2-7, with 8 nucleotides matching TRBD2. J was trimmed by 2 bases and V by 2 bases; bases with no gene match: 14. This CDR3 comprises 18 residues. Germline-derived CDR1 and CDR2 are MNHEY and SVGEGT. In DNA form, the CDR3 reads TGTGCCAGCAGTTACGCGCCTAGCGGGCCCACCACTGCCTACGAGCAGTACTTC. Translation: CASSYAPSGPTTAYEQYF.

J is TRBJ2-1 and V is TRBV27; TRBD2 agrees at 7 bases. CDR1 is MNHEY, CDR2 SMNVEV, per germline (reference sequence). This CDR3 spans 13 amino acids. Germline trimming cut 5 bases from V and 5 bases from J; bases unmatched to any gene: 3. The CDR3 DNA follows: TGTGCCAGCAGTGCGGGAGTCAACAATGAGCAGTTCTTC. Translation gives CASSAGVNNEQFF.

V usage is TRBV11-2 and J usage is TRBJ2-3; D not resolved. V was pared by 0 bases and J by 1 base, with 8 bases between. CDR1 is SGHAT and CDR2 is FQNNGV in the germline V gene. The CDR3 extends over 15 amino acids. The CDR3 DNA reads as TGTGCCAGCAGCTTAGAGCGGAGTCGCACAGATACGCAGTATTTT. Translation gives CASSLERSRTDTQYF.

V is TRBV6-5 and J is TRBJ2-7; TRBD2 matches at 13 bases. V dropped 6 bases and J dropped 5; count of bases not matched to a gene: 4. Germline V gives CDR1 MNHEY, CDR2 SVGAGI. The CDR3 spans 14 residues. The CDR3 sequence is CASSQGTSGDEQYF. CDR3 bases: TGTGCCAGCAGCCAGGGGACTAGCGGGGACGAGCAGTACTTC.

The CDR3 protein is CASSSHPTGGNQPQHF. CDR3 bases: TGCGCCAGCAGTTCACACCCGACAGGGGGCAATCAGCCCCAGCATTTT. The chain uses TRBV23-1 and TRBJ1-5; the match to TRBD1 covers 8 bases. TRBV23-1 is an ORF, with its function uncertain. The junction had 8 bases not matched to a gene; V was cut back by 5 bases and J by 2 bases. The CDR3 runs to 16 residues.

This chain links TRBV15 with TRBJ1-5, with unresolved D. The CDR3 has 16 amino acids. V lost 4 bases and J lost 6, with 19 bases in between. Germline V gene lookup returns CDR1 LNHNV and CDR2 YYDKDF (reference sequence). CDR3: CATSTAVGLIGQPQHF. CDR3 nucleotides: TGTGCCACCAGCACGGCTGTCGGTCTGATAGGTCAGCCCCAGCATTTT.

CDR3 region: CASSMTGNQPQHF. In DNA form, the CDR3 reads TGTGCCAGCAGTATGACCGGGAATCAGCCCCAGCATTTT. The V call is TRBV6-5, the J call TRBJ1-5; D uncertain. V lost 5 bases to trimming and J lost 4 bases, with 9 bases between them. The CDR3 contains 13 residues. The germline V gene encodes CDR1 MNHEY and CDR2 SVGAGI.

V is TRBV7-2 and J is TRBJ2-1; TRBD2 agrees at 11 bases. This CDR3 region has 14 residues. Germline V lookup: CDR1 SGHTA, CDR2 FQGNSA. The J segment lost 9 bases and the V segment lost 4 bases, leaving 5 bases of the junction unmatched. CDR3: CASSSSGRTGEQFF. In DNA form, the CDR3 reads TGTGCCAGCAGCTCTAGCGGGAGGACGGGTGAGCAGTTCTTC.